The 6 T cell receptor beta chains listed next were all sequenced from one sample in a study of T cell clusters in autoimmune cytopenias. About 37,500 genome equivalents of blood DNA were amplified for TRB. TRB rearrangements were amplified by touch-down multiplex PCR with mixed TRB-A/B primers. TCRdb processed the multiplex PCR reads again and assigns one entry to each CDR3 protein, with no DNA. The sample data list over 500 distinct CDR3 sequences. What was sequenced was peripheral blood. Receptors originate from a human donor with an autoimmune cytopenia or autoimmune hepatitis (not recorded which).

This clonotype is labeled medium-sized based on frequency. The chain uses TRBV11-2 and TRBJ1-2. From germline, CDR1 is SGHAT and CDR2 FQNNGV. The CDR3 has 12 amino acids. CDR3 region: CASSPRRGGYTF.

Measured by frequency, this clonotype is medium-sized (0.01 to 0.1%). J is TRBJ1-3 and V is TRBV10-3. The CDR3 loop spans 12 amino acids. Per the germline V gene, CDR1 is ENHRY and CDR2 is SYGVKD. The CDR3 region is CAITSIGHTIYF.

This chain links TRBV7-2 with TRBJ1-5. The CDR3 runs to 12 residues. From germline, CDR1 is SGHTA and CDR2 FQGNSA. CDR3 sequence reads: CASSYQNQPQHF.

This clonotype counts as large by frequency. This sequence joins TRBV29-1 and TRBJ1-2; lacking DNA, the TRBD1 call made by TCRdb goes unchecked. This CDR3 has 14 amino acids. Germline CDR1 and CDR2: SQVTM and ANQGSEA. CDR3 sequence reads: CSVVAGSGNYGYTF. The whole variable domain, filled in from reference TRBV29-1 and TRBJ1-2, reads SAVISQKPSRDICQRGTSLTIQCQVDSQVTMMFWYRQQPGQSLTLIATANQGSEATYESGFVIDKFPISRPNLTFSTLTVSNMSPEDSSIYLCSVVAGSGNYGYTFGSGTRLTVV.

Judged by frequency, this clonotype is medium-sized. The rearrangement uses TRBV6-4 and TRBJ2-7; TCRdb picks TRBD1, but there is no DNA to check that call. Germline V gene lookup returns CDR1 MRHNA and CDR2 SNTAGT. The CDR3 has 14 amino acids. The CDR3 spells CASYKQGSSYEQYF.

The CDR3 protein is CSAARTQIMNTEAFF. The chain has TRBV29-1 and TRBJ1-1; TCRdb outputs TRBD1, but without DNA this stays unchecked. The CDR3 consists of 15 residues. In germline, CDR1 is SQVTM, CDR2 ANQGSEA.